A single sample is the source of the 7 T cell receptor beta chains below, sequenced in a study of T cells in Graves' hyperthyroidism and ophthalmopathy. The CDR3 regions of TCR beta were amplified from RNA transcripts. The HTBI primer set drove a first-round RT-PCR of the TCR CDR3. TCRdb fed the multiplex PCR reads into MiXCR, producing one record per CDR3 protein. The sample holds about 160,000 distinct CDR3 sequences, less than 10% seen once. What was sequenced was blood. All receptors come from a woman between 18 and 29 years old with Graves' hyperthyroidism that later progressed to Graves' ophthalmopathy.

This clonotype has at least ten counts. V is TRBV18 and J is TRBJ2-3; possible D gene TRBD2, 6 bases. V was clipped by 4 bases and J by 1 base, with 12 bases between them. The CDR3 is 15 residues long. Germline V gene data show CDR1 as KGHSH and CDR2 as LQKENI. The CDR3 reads CASSQAGSGTDTQYF. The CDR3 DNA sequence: TGTGCCAGCTCACAGGCCGGGAGTGGCACAGATACGCAGTATTTT.

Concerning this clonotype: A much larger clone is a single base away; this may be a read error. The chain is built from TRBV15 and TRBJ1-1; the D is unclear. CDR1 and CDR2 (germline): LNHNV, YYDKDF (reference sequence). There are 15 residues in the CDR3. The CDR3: CATSRGGQANTETFF. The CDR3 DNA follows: TGTGCCACCAGCAGAGGAGGGCAGGCGAACACTGAAACTTTCTTT.

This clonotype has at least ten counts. The CDR3 is CASLDRSYEQYF. In DNA form, the CDR3 reads TGTGCCAGCCTGGACCGTTCCTACGAGCAGTACTTC. The chain carries TRBV2 and TRBJ2-7; D gene uncertain. V was clipped by 8 bases and J by 1 base, with 9 bases between them. There are 12 residues in the CDR3. Per germline, CDR1 SNHLY and CDR2 FYNNEI.

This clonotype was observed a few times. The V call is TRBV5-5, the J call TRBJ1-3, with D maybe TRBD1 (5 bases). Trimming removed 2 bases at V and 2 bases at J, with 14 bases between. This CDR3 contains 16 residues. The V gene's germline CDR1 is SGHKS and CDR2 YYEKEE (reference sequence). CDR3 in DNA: TGTGCCAGCAGCTTCTCTCCGGGACTCGCTGGAAACACCATATATTTT. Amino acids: CASSFSPGLAGNTIYF.

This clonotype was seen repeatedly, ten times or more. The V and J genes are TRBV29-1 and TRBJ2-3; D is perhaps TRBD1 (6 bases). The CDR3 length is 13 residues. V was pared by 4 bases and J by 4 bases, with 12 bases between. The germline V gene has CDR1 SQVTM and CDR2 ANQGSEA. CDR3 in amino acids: CSVARGRSDTQYF. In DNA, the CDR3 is TGCAGCGTTGCCAGGGGACGTTCAGATACGCAGTATTTT.

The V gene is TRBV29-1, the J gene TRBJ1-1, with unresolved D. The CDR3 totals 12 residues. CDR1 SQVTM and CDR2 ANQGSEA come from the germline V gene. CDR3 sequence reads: CNVSGFGTEAFF. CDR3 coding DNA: TGCAACGTCTCGGGATTTGGCACTGAAGCTTTCTTT.

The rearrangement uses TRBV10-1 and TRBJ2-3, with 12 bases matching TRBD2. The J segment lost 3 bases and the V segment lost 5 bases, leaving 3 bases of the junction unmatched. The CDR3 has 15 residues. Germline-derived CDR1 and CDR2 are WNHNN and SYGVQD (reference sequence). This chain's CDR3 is CASSPTSGRTDTQYF. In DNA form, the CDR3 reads TGCGCCAGCAGTCCGACTAGCGGGAGAACAGATACGCAGTATTTT.